This TCR beta chain was identified in a study of shared clonotypes between healthy human individuals. Overall study: The people who gave samples were a couple of women and three men aged 18 to 49. Per donor, CD8 memory used one plate, CD8 naive used two, CD4 memory used three and CD4 naive used three.

This table comes from immunoSEQ multiplex PCR, and its TCRdb copy is limited to in-frame clones, with some not included. This table holds 300,000 to 400,000 clones, more than 60% found once. There were no recent acute infections or vaccinations among the donors, who were healthy HIV-negative adults. Every donor was a Caucasian adult from Nashville, Tennessee. This clone occurred many times. Germline V gene lookup returns CDR1 LNHDA and CDR2 SQIVND (reference sequence). This CDR3 comprises 12 residues. Between the trimmed V and J ends, which lost 3 bases and 7 bases, there was a span of 9 bases. V is TRBV19 and J is TRBJ2-5; D gene ambiguous. This clonotype was obtained from a man younger than 45 in good health. Sequenced material: memory CD4+ T cells sorted from blood. As to subset: CD45RA-negative fraction. The DNA of the CDR3 is TGTGCCAGTAGTATTGGGAAGGGGACCCAGTACTTC. The encoded protein is CASSIGKGTQYF.